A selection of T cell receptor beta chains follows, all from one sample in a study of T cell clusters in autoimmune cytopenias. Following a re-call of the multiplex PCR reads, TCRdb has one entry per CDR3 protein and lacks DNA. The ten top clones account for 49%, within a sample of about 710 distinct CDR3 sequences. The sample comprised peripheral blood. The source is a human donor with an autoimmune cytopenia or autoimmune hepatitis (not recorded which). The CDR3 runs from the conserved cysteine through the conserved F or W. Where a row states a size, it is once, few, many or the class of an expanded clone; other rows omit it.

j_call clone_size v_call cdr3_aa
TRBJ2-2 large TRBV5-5 CASSLMVGELFF
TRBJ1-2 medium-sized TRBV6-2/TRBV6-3 CASSPTGAAYYGYTF
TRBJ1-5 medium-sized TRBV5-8 CASSWNDRHNQPQHF
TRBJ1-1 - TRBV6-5 CAGRAGDTEAFF
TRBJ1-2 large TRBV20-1 CSAIEVRGLGYTF
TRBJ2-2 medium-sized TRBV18 CASSPQHRTGELFF
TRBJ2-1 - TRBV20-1 CSALSWYEQFF
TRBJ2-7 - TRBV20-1 CSARDPQTSYEQYF
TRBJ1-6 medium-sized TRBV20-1 CSASPRGARFSPLHF
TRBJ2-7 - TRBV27 CASSRATGDYEQYF
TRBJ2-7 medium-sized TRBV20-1 CSARDELASYYYEQYF
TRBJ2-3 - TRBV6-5 CASSYSSGLATDTQYF
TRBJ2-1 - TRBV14 CASSLLPGQGDNEQFF
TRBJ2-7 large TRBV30 CAWSRGAGEEWTYEQYF
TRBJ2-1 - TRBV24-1 CATSQTLQGIRDEQFF
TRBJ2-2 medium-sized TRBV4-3 CASSQLRGAGELFF
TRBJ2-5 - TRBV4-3 CASSQEGSKETQYF
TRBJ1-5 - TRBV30 CAWSTNPRAPQHF
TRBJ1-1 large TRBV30 CAWSVTGTEAFF
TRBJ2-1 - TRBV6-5 CASSSPTGGGLGQFF
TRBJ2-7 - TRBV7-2 CASSTPGLAHEQYF
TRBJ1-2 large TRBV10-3 CAITPDSQIYGYTF
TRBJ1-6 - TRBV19 CASRGTGNGSPLHF
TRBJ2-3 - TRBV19 CASTETGTQGTDTQYF
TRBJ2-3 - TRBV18 CASSPSAAPTDTQYF
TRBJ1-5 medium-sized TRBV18 CASTKDRASQPQHF
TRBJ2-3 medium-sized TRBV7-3 CASSRLAGSTDTQYF
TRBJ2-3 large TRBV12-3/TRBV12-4 CASSFGGAGDTQYF
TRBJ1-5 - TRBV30 CAWSEGGEHQPQHF
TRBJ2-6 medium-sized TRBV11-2 CASSRTGVGANVLTF
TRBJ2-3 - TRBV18 CASSRTSGTDTQYF
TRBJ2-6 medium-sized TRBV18 CASSVFTLAAGANVLTF
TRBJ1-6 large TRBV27 CATSGGHTPLHF
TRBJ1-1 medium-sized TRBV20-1 CSAREDQNTEAFF
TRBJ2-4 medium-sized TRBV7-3 CASSSTAQHIQYF
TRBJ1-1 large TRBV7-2 CASSARGNTEAFF
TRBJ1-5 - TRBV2 CASSGQSNQPQHF
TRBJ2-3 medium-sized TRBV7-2 CASSFQGSTQYF
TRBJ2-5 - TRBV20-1 CSALREETQYF
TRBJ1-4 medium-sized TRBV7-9 CASSLYEKLFF
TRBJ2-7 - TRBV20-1 CSASSGRGGSYEQYF
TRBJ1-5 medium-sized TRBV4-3 CASSQAFGPQRRKPQHF
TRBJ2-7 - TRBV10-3 CAISDGGGGRYEQYF
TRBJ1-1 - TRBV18 CASSPQGAEAFF
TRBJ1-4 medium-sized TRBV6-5 CASSHDRQGFNEKLFF
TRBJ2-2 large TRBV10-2 CASRVGTGELFF
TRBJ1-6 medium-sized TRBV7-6 CASSLSGNSPLHF
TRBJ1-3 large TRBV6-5 CASSYTGVGGGNTIYF
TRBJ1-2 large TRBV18 CASSPGVDYGYTF
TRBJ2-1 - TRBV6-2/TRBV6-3 CASSPLAGGYNEQFF
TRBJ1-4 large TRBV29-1 CSVEAGPNEKLFF
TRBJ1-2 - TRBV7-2 CASSAGQGDYGYTF
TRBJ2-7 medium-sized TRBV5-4 CASSLDRGLHQYF
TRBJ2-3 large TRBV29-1 CSVEDSGRAPDTQYF
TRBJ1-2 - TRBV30 CAWSVILRRNYGYTF